This T cell receptor beta chain was observed in a study of CD8 T cells in Susac syndrome. Across the whole study: At the time of blood draw, patients with Susac syndrome were therapy-naive, receiving corticosteroids, or receiving intravenous immunoglobulin alone.

V shed 4 bases and J shed 8 bases, with 14 bases lying between them. Per germline, CDR1 LNHDA and CDR2 SQIVND (reference sequence). This CDR3 has 13 residues. cDNA came from roughly 0.53 to 1 ug RNA primed by random hexamers. Amplification of TCR beta CDR3 by immunoSEQ multiplex PCR spanned 54 Vbeta and 13 Jbeta. TCRdb fed the immunoSEQ multiplex PCR reads into MiXCR, producing one record per CDR3 protein. The profile covers about 180,000 distinct CDR3 sequences, with approximately 94% appearing a single time and around 0.11% taken by the ten largest. Sequencing input: CD4+ T cells from PBMCs. This sequence joins TRBV19 and TRBJ1-1; weak D call: TRBD1 (5 bases). This receptor was taken from a human donor with Susac syndrome. As DNA, the CDR3 is TGTGCCAGTAGTAGGAACCGGGGCTCGGAAGCTTTCTTT. Its translation is CASSRNRGSEAFF.